The next 20 T cell receptor beta chains were all read from a single sample in a study of cytomegalovirus exposure and HLA in healthy donors. The PCR was carried out with 60 Vbeta primers and 13 Jbeta primers. Profiled with immunoSEQ multiplex PCR; TCRdb holds only in-frame clones, not every one. The data contain tens of thousands of clones, 70% to 85% of them seen just once; the ten biggest clones take up 3.8%. The sequenced material came from PBMCs. All receptors come from a man aged 45-65 years in good health and CMV-seronegative.

This chain uses TRBV9 with TRBJ2-1, with 9 bases lining up with TRBD2. V was pared by 4 bases and J by 2 bases, with 4 bases of the junction left unmatched. The germline gives CDR1 SGDLS, CDR2 YYNGEE. This CDR3 region has 15 residues. The CDR3 DNA sequence: TGTGCCAGCAGCCCTAGCGGGACCGCCTACAATGAGCAGTTCTTC. This translates into CASSPSGTAYNEQFF.

This chain links TRBV18 with TRBJ2-7; perhaps TRBD1 as D (6 bases). Germline CDR1 is KGHSH and CDR2 is LQKENI. The CDR3 runs to 13 residues. The ends were cut back, 3 bases at V and 6 bases at J, with 12 bases in the middle. The CDR3 DNA sequence: TGTGCCAGCTCACCTGGGACAAACGCCGAGCAGTACTTC. Protein product: CASSPGTNAEQYF.

The chain uses TRBV4-2 and TRBJ2-2; 9 nucleotides align to TRBD1. V lost 3 bases, J lost 2 bases, and 10 bases stayed unmatched. The germline V gene encodes CDR1 LGHNA and CDR2 YNFKEQ. The CDR3 extends over 18 amino acids. The CDR3 is CASSQALGQGINTGELFF. In DNA form, the CDR3 reads TGTGCCAGCAGCCAGGCCCTCGGACAGGGGATAAACACCGGGGAGCTGTTTTTT.

This chain uses TRBV14 with TRBJ1-1; 9 positions match TRBD1. Losses at the gene ends were 4 bases for V and 0 bases for J; bases not matched to a gene: 6. Per germline, CDR1 SGHDN and CDR2 FVKESK. The CDR3 runs to 16 residues. The DNA of the CDR3 is TGTGCCAGCAGCCCTGGGACAGGGCTTATGAACACTGAAGCTTTCTTT. As protein: CASSPGTGLMNTEAFF.

The chain joins TRBV2 to TRBJ2-1; unclear D gene. The V end lost 2 bases, the J end lost 8 bases, and 7 bases lay between the germline ends. The length of the CDR3 is 12 residues. Germline V lookup: CDR1 SNHLY, CDR2 FYNNEI. The CDR3 DNA reads TGTGCCAGCAGTGAATATCAGGATGAGCAGTTCTTC. It yields the protein CASSEYQDEQFF.

The V gene is TRBV7-8, the J gene TRBJ1-1; the match to TRBD1 covers 9 bases. The CDR3 has 13 residues. V was clipped by 4 bases and J by 8 bases; unmatched bases: 5. CDR1 and CDR2 from the germline V gene are SGHVS and FQNEAQ. CDR3 DNA sequence: TGTGCCAGCAGCTGGACGGGACAGGGCGAAGCTTTCTTT. The encoded protein is CASSWTGQGEAFF.

The chain couples TRBV9 to TRBJ2-3, with 7 bases identical to TRBD2. This CDR3 is 16 amino acids long. CDR1 and CDR2 from the germline V gene are SGDLS and YYNGEE. Trimming removed 4 bases from V and 2 bases from J; junction bases left unmatched: 10. The CDR3 spells CASSLRGSWNTDTQYF. CDR3 nucleotides: TGTGCCAGCAGCCTTCGCGGGAGCTGGAACACAGATACGCAGTATTTT.

This clone occurred once. V is TRBV11-3 and J is TRBJ2-1; 9 positions match TRBD2. Germline trimming cut 3 bases from V and 6 bases from J; bases unmatched to any gene: 6. In germline, CDR1 is SGHNT, CDR2 YENEEA. The CDR3 has 15 residues. CDR3 loop: CASSLLAGGPNEQFF. The CDR3 region has the DNA TGTGCCAGCAGCTTGTTGGCGGGAGGGCCCAATGAGCAGTTCTTC.

The chain employs TRBV30 and TRBJ2-7; D ambiguous. This CDR3 is 12 amino acids long. Germline CDR1 GTSNPN, CDR2 SVGIG (reference sequence). Trimming removed 0 bases at V and 5 bases at J, with 8 bases between. The CDR3 region is CAWSVRLNEQYF. As DNA, the CDR3 is TGTGCCTGGAGTGTTAGACTCAACGAGCAGTACTTC.

V is TRBV28 and J is TRBJ2-1; no definite D call. The CDR3 runs 15 residues. V lost 5 bases and J lost 6, with 17 bases in between. Germline V gene data show CDR1 as MDHEN and CDR2 as SYDVKM. The CDR3 sequence: CASSRGNVSPNEQFF. The CDR3 DNA is TGTGCCAGCAGTAGAGGAAACGTTAGCCCCAATGAGCAGTTCTTC.

The chain couples TRBV9 to TRBJ1-3, with D tentatively TRBD1 (6 bases). The CDR3 is 15 residues long. CDR1 and CDR2 (germline): SGDLS, YYNGEE. Trimming pared 3 bases from V and 4 bases from J, leaving 14 bases between. CDR3 in amino acids: CASSAQGQPGNTIYF. CDR3 nucleotides: TGTGCCAGCAGCGCCCAGGGACAACCCGGAAACACCATATATTTT. The full variable domain, rest sourced from reference TRBV9 and TRBJ1-3, is DSGVTQTPKHLITATGQRVTLRCSPRSGDLSVYWYQQSLDQGLQFLIQYYNGEERAKGNILERFSAQQFPDLHSELNLSSLELGDSALYFCASSAQGQPGNTIYFGEGSWLTVV.

In nucleotides, the CDR3 is TGTGCCAGCAGTTTCTCCTCCGCGGTGAGCTCCTACGAGCAGTACTTC. It yields the protein CASSFSSAVSSYEQYF. The rearrangement uses TRBV27 and TRBJ2-7; D is uncertain. This CDR3 contains 16 residues. Germline CDR1 and CDR2: MNHEY and SMNVEV (reference sequence). Trimming pared 3 bases from V and 0 bases from J, leaving 15 bases between.

The rearrangement links TRBV6-5 to TRBJ2-7; the match to TRBD2 covers 11 bases. With V trimmed by 5 bases and J by 4 bases, 7 bases remained unmatched. CDR1 is MNHEY and CDR2 is SVGAGI in the germline V gene. The CDR3 length is 15 residues. This CDR3 is CASSTGIAGGYEQYF. The CDR3 nucleotides read TGTGCCAGCAGTACCGGCATAGCGGGAGGGTACGAGCAGTACTTC.

V usage is TRBV4-2 and J usage is TRBJ2-7, with D possibly matching TRBD1 (6 bases). V gave up 4 bases and J gave up 0 bases, with 13 bases separating them. The CDR3 loop spans 15 amino acids. Germline CDR1 LGHNA, CDR2 YNFKEQ. In DNA form, the CDR3 reads TGTGCCAGCAGCCCCCAGGGGACGAGCTCCTACGAGCAGTACTTC. It codes for CASSPQGTSSYEQYF.

Only a few counts were recorded for this clone. The V and J genes are TRBV27 and TRBJ1-2; D is ambiguous. The CDR3 covers 15 residues. Germline CDR1 is MNHEY and CDR2 is SMNVEV (reference sequence). V dropped 5 bases and J dropped 0 bases, with 13 bases sitting between them. In DNA, the CDR3 is TGTGCCAGCAGTCCCACAGCCGCCGCTAACTATGGCTACACCTTC. Amino acids: CASSPTAAANYGYTF.

This chain joins TRBV25-1 and TRBJ2-7, with a possible D match to TRBD1 (6 bases). The CDR3 is 13 amino acids. V lost 2 bases to trimming and J lost 5 bases, with 10 bases between them. CDR1 and CDR2 (germline): MGHDK, SYGVNS. CDR3 sequence (DNA): TGTGCCAGCAGTGAACAGGGGCGGAACGAGCAGTACTTC. It translates to CASSEQGRNEQYF.

V usage is TRBV19 and J usage is TRBJ2-1; 7 bases line up with TRBD2. The CDR3 contains 15 residues. V gave up 3 bases and J gave up 8 bases; unmatched junction bases: 10. Germline values: CDR1 LNHDA, CDR2 SQIVND (reference sequence). The CDR3 sequence: CASSIGGSTLDEQFF. DNA for the CDR3: TGTGCCAGTAGTATTGGCGGGAGCACTTTGGATGAGCAGTTCTTC.

This rearrangement joins TRBV19 to TRBJ1-5; D gene ambiguous. Trimming stripped 5 bases from V and 3 bases from J, with 8 bases between. This CDR3 is 13 amino acids long. The germline CDR1 and CDR2 sequences are LNHDA and SQIVND (reference sequence). CDR3 sequence: CASSFSNNQPQHF. The CDR3 DNA sequence: TGTGCCAGTAGTTTTAGCAACAATCAGCCCCAGCATTTT.

The chain joins TRBV6-5 to TRBJ2-3; tentative D call: TRBD1 (6 bases). The CDR3 is made up of 14 amino acids. From germline, CDR1 is MNHEY and CDR2 SVGAGI. With 6 bases removed from V and 3 bases from J, the gap between germline ends came to 13 bases. CDR3 DNA: TGTGCCAGCAGCCAGGGGCGAGGTACAGATACGCAGTATTTT. This encodes CASSQGRGTDTQYF.

V gene TRBV4-2 combines with J gene TRBJ2-5; 12 bases match TRBD2. CDR3 length: 16 residues. The V and J ends lost 1 base and 1 base, in that order; junction bases with no gene match: 1. CDR1 LGHNA and CDR2 YNFKEQ come from the germline V gene. CDR3 DNA sequence: TGTGCCAGCAGCCAAGGGGGACTAGCGGGCCAAGAGACCCAGTACTTC. This encodes CASSQGGLAGQETQYF.